This TCR beta chain is drawn from a study of T cells in Graves' hyperthyroidism and ophthalmopathy (dated by TCRdb to about 2019). Study-level background: Peripheral blood samples were taken at the time of initial diagnosis, prior to any treatment. For training and testing, the 100 or so patients in the discovery cohort were randomly divided in a 7:3 ratio. According to the paper, TCR Vbeta CDR3 sequencing was carried out on about 140 peripheral blood samples, which came from over 40 ophthalmopathy, 75 or so hyperthyroidism and some 17 progressor patients. TCR V-J signatures able to tell the groups apart were searched for in a discovery cohort of approximately 95 patients, of whom more than 40 had Graves' ophthalmopathy and roughly 58 had stable Graves' hyperthyroidism. An independent validation cohort of 18 to 20 hyperthyroidism patients and about 16 patients who later progressed to ophthalmopathy tested prospective prediction of ophthalmopathy. Once sampling was done, hyperthyroidism patients were given methimazole at a starting dose of 30 mg daily, whereas ophthalmopathy patients were given high-dose intravenous methylprednisolone. The study also compared thyroid tissue and blood T-cell repertoires from roughly 6 Graves' hyperthyroidism patients. Study-wide findings and limitations: Most expanded thyroid clonotypes (frequency above 0.001) were also detected in blood, a finding suggesting that blood repertoires may reflect thyroid immune responses. In validation, the model predicted progression to ophthalmopathy a median of approximately 6.6 months before onset, with around 70% sensitivity and around 76% specificity. In cross-validation, a model built on a 13 V-J signature told ophthalmopathy apart from stable hyperthyroidism with just under 90% sensitivity and 81% to 82% specificity, and in testing the same model reached 80%/75%. Sample size was not statistically predetermined, and investigators were not blinded to group allocation.

This clonotype was counted between two and nine times. Its antigen target is currently unknown. The input lacks base qualities; no much larger clone sits a single base away. The TCR beta CDR3 regions were amplified from the RNA transcripts. The TCR CDR3 was subjected to a first round of RT-PCR using the HTBI primer set and the Qiagen OneStep RT-PCR kit. Libraries were constructed in a second round of multiplex PCR, after which size selection and purification were performed. Paired-end sequencing of the libraries was performed with 100 bp reads on an Illumina HiSeq2000. In the source study's methods: SOAPnuke was used to process the raw data, throwing out any read that contained adapters or uncalled bases, had a mean Phred below 15, or lacked an exact constant-primer or identifier match. High-quality paired reads were merged with COPE v1.2.5, and unique nucleotide sequences were defined as clonotypes. MiTCR v1.1 was used to align the clonotypes against IMGT TRBV, TRBD and TRBJ reference segments. The analysis included only V-J combinations with a frequency above 0.0001, which together covered roughly 99% of the repertoires. A TCS score was defined as the ratio between F50 (clonal expansion) and ExV (chaos), using BLOSUM62-based TCRdist between CDR3 peptides within each V-J. Welch's t-statistics and random forest reduced around 550 V-J features to roughly 13, which were used in a naive Bayes classifier (R e1071). TCRdb reanalyzed the raw reads on its own, using fastp at Q25 for trimming and MiXCR for clone calling, and kept in-frame beta chains. Duplicate CDR3 protein sequences are folded into a single record with the most common DNA and genes. None of the V and J calls come from the authors' own analysis; TCRdb made them. Counted in this sample were hundreds of thousands of distinct CDR3 sequences; roughly 16% of them appeared once. The ten biggest clones cover 3% to 4% of the sample.

Moderately to severely active disease, a Clinical Activity Score of at least 3, a NOSPECS grade of at least 4, and a duration under 3 months were present in ophthalmopathy patients. Any patient with an uncontrolled infection, another autoimmune disease, pregnancy or lactation was excluded. Diagnoses relied on clinical symptoms, serum thyroxine and TRAb, thyroid ultrasound and orbital computed tomography. Ficoll-Paque density gradient centrifugation was used to isolate PBMCs from about 9.4 ml of fresh peripheral blood. Trizol reagent was used to extract total RNA, and RNA quality was then checked on an Agilent 2100 Bioanalyzer. The CDR3, from cysteine to phenylalanine, totals 15 residues. The kept DNA is CDR3 alone, 45 bases in frame from the first base. From V the trimming removes 5 bases and from J it removes 3 bases, while the gene matches leave 6 bases of the junction unaccounted for. CDR1 LNHDA and CDR2 SQIVND were looked up in the germline V gene (reference sequence).

The chain is made from TRBV19 and TRBJ1-5, with TRBD1 identical over 8 junction bases. Sequencing was performed on blood. The receptor was derived from a middle-aged woman with Graves' ophthalmopathy. At the DNA level, the sequence is TGTGCCAGTAGTTCCTCGGGACAGGTCAATCAGCCCCAGCATTTT. It encodes CASSSSGQVNQPQHF.